These T cell receptor beta chains were read from a single sample in a study of T cells in Graves' hyperthyroidism and ophthalmopathy. TCRdb independently ran MiXCR on the multiplex PCR reads; one entry per CDR3 protein. The sample lists approximately 200,000 distinct CDR3 sequences, around 17% seen once, with approximately 40% in the top ten. Sequencing was performed on blood. The origin of the receptors is a man aged 35 to 55 with Graves' hyperthyroidism. The CDR3 runs from the conserved cysteine through the conserved F or W. Each record gives: D gene, J gene, V gene, clone size, CDR3 DNA, CDR3 protein. D genes are given only for firm matches. Clone size is not always given. Where it is, it says once, few, many or a class for expanded clones.

. | TRBJ2-1 | TRBV19 | . | TGTGCCAGTAGTCCCGGGACAATGGGGTACAATGAGCAGTTCTTC | CASSPGTMGYNEQFF
TRBD2 | TRBJ2-3 | TRBV2 | many | TGTGCCAGCAGTGGTCTAGCGGGGGCCAGCACAGATACGCAGTATTTT | CASSGLAGASTDTQYF
. | TRBJ2-7 | TRBV7-2 | many | TGTGCCAGCAGCTCGCTTCCTGTGTACGAGCAGTACTTC | CASSSLPVYEQYF
. | TRBJ2-2 | TRBV11-2 | few | TGTGCCAGCAGCTTAGTCTTCGGGGTAACCACCGGGGAGCTGTTTTTT | CASSLVFGVTTGELFF
TRBD1 | TRBJ2-1 | TRBV30 | many | TGTGCCTGGAACTCCGGGACAGATGACAATGAGCAGTTCTTC | CAWNSGTDDNEQFF
TRBD1 | TRBJ2-1 | TRBV20-1 | . | TGCAGTGCTAGGGACAGGGGGCTGAGTGAGCAGTTCTTC | CSARDRGLSEQFF
TRBD1 | TRBJ1-1 | TRBV5-1 | many | TGCGCCAGCAGCTTGAAACAGGGGACGAACACTGAAGCTTTCTTT | CASSLKQGTNTEAFF
. | TRBJ2-1 | TRBV12-3/TRBV12-4 | few | TGTGCCAGCAGCTTGGATGAGCAGTTCTTC | CASSLDEQFF
. | TRBJ2-2 | TRBV7-3 | many | TGTGCCAGCAGCTTTGAGTACGGGGAGCTGTTTTTT | CASSFEYGELFF
. | TRBJ2-3 | TRBV11-3 | many | TGTGCCAGCAGCCGCGGGTCCGCTTGGGACACAGATACGCAGTATTTT | CASSRGSAWDTDTQYF
. | TRBJ2-1 | TRBV19 | many | TGTGCCAGTAGTATCCCTAATTACAATGAGCAGTTCTTC | CASSIPNYNEQFF
TRBD1 | TRBJ2-3 | TRBV20-1 | many | TGCAGTGCTTCCGGGACAGCACAAGATACGCAGTATTTT | CSASGTAQDTQYF
TRBD1 | TRBJ2-5 | TRBV5-1 | many | TGCGCCAGCATGGCGGGACAGGGGATGCAAGAGACCCAGTACTTC | CASMAGQGMQETQYF
TRBD1 | TRBJ1-1 | TRBV10-3 | many | TGTGCCCTGACGCGGGACAGATATGGCACTGAAGCTTTCTTT | CALTRDRYGTEAFF
. | TRBJ2-3 | TRBV6-2/TRBV6-3 | many | TGTGCCAGCAGTTTCCGGGTAGATACGCAGTATTTT | CASSFRVDTQYF
. | TRBJ1-6 | TRBV7-3 | . | TGTGCCAGCAGCTTATTCAGAAAGGATCCACCCCTCCACTTT | CASSLFRKDPPLHF
. | TRBJ2-7 | TRBV18 | many | TGTGCCAGCTCATCACAAGGGGCCAGCTCCTACGAGCAGTACTTC | CASSSQGASSYEQYF
. | TRBJ1-6 | TRBV6-1 | few | TGTGCCAGCAGTGTACAGGATAATTCACCCCTCCACTTT | CASSVQDNSPLHF
. | TRBJ2-5 | TRBV28 | once | TGTGCCAGCAGTTTACCGGGGACAATGTTGGAGACCCAGTACTTC | CASSLPGTMLETQYF
TRBD1 | TRBJ2-5 | TRBV6-1 | . | TGTGCCAGCAGTGATATGGTTCGGACAGGGAAAGAGACCCAGTACTTC | CASSDMVRTGKETQYF
. | TRBJ1-2 | TRBV7-9 | many | TGTGCCAGCAGCCCCGGGTCCCACTATGGCTACACCTTC | CASSPGSHYGYTF
. | TRBJ1-2 | TRBV28 | many | TGTGCCAGCCAGGGGATACTACAGGGCTATGGCTACACCTTC | CASQGILQGYGYTF
. | TRBJ1-2 | TRBV24-1 | few | TGTGCCACCAGTGAACCAGGGACTAACTATGGCTACACCTTC | CATSEPGTNYGYTF
. | TRBJ2-2 | TRBV7-9 | many | TGTGCCAGCAGCTATGGAGCCGGGGAGCTGTTTTTT | CASSYGAGELFF
TRBD1 | TRBJ2-7 | TRBV6-1 | few | TGTGCCAGCAGAATGACAGGGGGCGAGACCTACGAGCAGTACTTC | CASRMTGGETYEQYF
TRBD1 | TRBJ1-1 | TRBV18 | many | TGTGCCAGCTCACTAGAATCAGGGGGCGCAGGGACTGAAGCTTTCTTT | CASSLESGGAGTEAFF
TRBD1 | TRBJ2-1 | TRBV5-1 | . | TGCGCCAGCAGCATAGGGACAGCTCTTAATATCCCGGGCAATGAGCAGTTCTTC | CASSIGTALNIPGNEQFF
. | TRBJ1-2 | TRBV5-1 | many | TGCGCCAGCAGCTTGGATGCAGATGGCTACACCTTC | CASSLDADGYTF
TRBD2 | TRBJ2-3 | TRBV30 | many | TGTGCCTGGACTTCTAGCGGGGGGACAGATACGCAGTATTTT | CAWTSSGGTDTQYF
TRBD1 | TRBJ1-3 | TRBV9 | . | TGTGCCAGCAGCGTTGACAGGGTTTCTGGAAACACCATATATTTT | CASSVDRVSGNTIYF
. | TRBJ1-5 | TRBV12-3/TRBV12-4 | . | TGTGCCAGCAGAATCGGGGGACGGGGTAATCAGCCCCAGCATTTT | CASRIGGRGNQPQHF
TRBD2 | TRBJ2-1 | TRBV19 | few | TGTGCCAGTAGTGCGACTAGCGGGGGGGCCGTTGGACCCAATGAGCAGTTCTTC | CASSATSGGAVGPNEQFF
. | TRBJ2-1 | TRBV7-9 | . | TGTGCCAGCAGCCCCCCGGGAGCGGGGACCGGGGGGCCTTCCTACAATGAGCAGTTCTTC | CASSPPGAGTGGPSYNEQFF
. | TRBJ2-3 | TRBV6-2/TRBV6-3 | many | TGTGCCAGCAGTTATGATGATACGCAGTATTTT | CASSYDDTQYF
. | TRBJ2-5 | TRBV5-1 | . | TGCGCCAGCAGCTTGGAATCCGGGGCCGGGACCCAGTACTTC | CASSLESGAGTQYF
TRBD2 | TRBJ2-1 | TRBV7-2 | many | TGTGCCAGCAGCTTAGACGGGACTAGCGGGGGGGTGAAACGGAATGAGCAGTTCTTC | CASSLDGTSGGVKRNEQFF
TRBD2 | TRBJ2-3 | TRBV4-3 | . | TGCGCCAGCAGCCAAGACCTAGCGGGGGCCGGGGATACGCAGTATTTT | CASSQDLAGAGDTQYF
TRBD1 | TRBJ2-2 | TRBV11-3 | . | TGTGCCAGCACCATACAGGGGGCGCATTTACCCCCAACCACCGGGGAGCTGTTTTTT | CASTIQGAHLPPTTGELFF
. | TRBJ2-5 | TRBV29-1 | few | TGCAGCGTCGAGGCTTTCGGGCGGGGGCTCCAAGAGACCCAGTACTTC | CSVEAFGRGLQETQYF
. | TRBJ1-1 | TRBV4-1 | few | TGCGCCAGCAGCCGCCAGAAGGGAGTCGCTGAAGCTTTCTTT | CASSRQKGVAEAFF
TRBD2 | TRBJ2-7 | TRBV5-8 | many | TGTGCCAGCAGCTTGGGGACTAGTAGCACGGAGCAGTACTTC | CASSLGTSSTEQYF